This T cell receptor (beta chain) was sequenced in a study of cytomegalovirus exposure and HLA in healthy donors. As for the study in general: There were 65 million to 85 million unique TCRs (from HLA-typed donors) in an early data release.

This clone was observed a handful of times. Its antigen remains unidentified. Trimming shortened V by 1 base and J by 6 bases, and 10 bases separated the two germline ends. This CDR3 contains 14 residues. Germline assignment: CDR1 SEHNR and CDR2 FQNEAQ (reference sequence). 13 Jbeta primers and 60 Vbeta primers were used for the PCR. The repertoire was sequenced with immunoSEQ multiplex PCR; TCRdb's copy has only in-frame clones and lacks some. The data contain some 120,000 clones, 15% of them seen just once; the ten biggest clones take up about 2%. Findings and caveats of the study: Other equally common chains were less clonally expanded than HLA-associated TCR beta chains, a later analysis showed. Analysis was carried out at a later point, and it linked a missense DCLRE1C variant to TCR beta V- and J-gene trimming. Altogether, 164 TCR beta chains were recorded as cytomegalovirus-associated.

The sample consisted of PBMCs. This receptor was taken from a woman aged 18-29 years in good health and CMV-seronegative. The V call is TRBV7-9, the J call TRBJ2-1, with a tentative D call TRBD2 (6 bases). CDR3 nucleotide sequence: TGTGCCAGCAGCTTAGTCGCTAGCGTCAATGAGCAGTTCTTC. Translating gives CASSLVASVNEQFF.